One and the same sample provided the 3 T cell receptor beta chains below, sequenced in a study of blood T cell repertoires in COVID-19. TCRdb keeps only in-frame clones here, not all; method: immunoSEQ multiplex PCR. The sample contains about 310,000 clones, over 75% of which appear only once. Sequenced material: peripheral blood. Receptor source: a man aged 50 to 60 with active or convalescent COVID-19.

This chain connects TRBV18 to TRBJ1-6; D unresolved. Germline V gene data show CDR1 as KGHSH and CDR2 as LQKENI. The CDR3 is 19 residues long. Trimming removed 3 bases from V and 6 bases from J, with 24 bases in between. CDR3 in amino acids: CASSPLSLALQSTNSPLHF. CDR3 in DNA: TGTGCCAGCTCACCTCTGAGCTTAGCGCTCCAATCCACTAATTCACCCCTCCACTTT.

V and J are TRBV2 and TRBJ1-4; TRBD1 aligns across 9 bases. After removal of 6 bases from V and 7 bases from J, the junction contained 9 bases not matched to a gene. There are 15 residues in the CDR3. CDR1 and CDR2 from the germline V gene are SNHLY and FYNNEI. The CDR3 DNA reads TGTGCCAGCAGGTCACAGGGGGCCAGTGGTGAAAAACTGTTTTTT. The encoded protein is CASRSQGASGEKLFF.

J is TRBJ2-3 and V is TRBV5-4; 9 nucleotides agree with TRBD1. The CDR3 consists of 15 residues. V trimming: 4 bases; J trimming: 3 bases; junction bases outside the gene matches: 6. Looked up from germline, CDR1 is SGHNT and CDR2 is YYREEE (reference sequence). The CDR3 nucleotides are TGTGCCAGCAGCGTAAACAGGGGGCAGACAGATACGCAGTATTTT. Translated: CASSVNRGQTDTQYF.